These 22 T cell receptor beta chains came from one sample sequenced in a study of T-cell reconstitution after alpha-beta-depleted transplantation in children. Unique molecular identifiers were built into the TCRbeta library. TCRdb re-called the PCR reads through MiXCR, storing one row per CDR3 protein. Among fewer than 85,000 distinct CDR3 sequences listed, roughly 15% were seen once. Sequences were derived from PBMCs, mostly from graft donor cells, sampled 180 days after TCRalphabeta/CD19-depleted stem cell transplant. All receptors derive from a male patient between 2 and 15 years old who had a stem cell transplant for acute lymphoblastic leukemia, so the T cells may come from the graft donor.

This clonotype has only a few counts. This rearrangement joins TRBV20-1 to TRBJ1-1; 10 bases are a match to TRBD1. Germline CDR1 is DFQATT and CDR2 is SNEGSKA (reference sequence). Germline trimming cut 5 bases from V and 4 bases from J; bases unmatched to any gene: 4. The CDR3 loop spans 13 amino acids. CDR3 region: CSAARTGGTEAFF. CDR3 sequence (DNA): TGCAGTGCTGCCCGGACAGGGGGCACTGAAGCTTTCTTT.

With regard to this clonotype: A much larger clone lies one base from this, so it may be a read error. In this CDR3 the conserved last residue, phenylalanine or tryptophan, is missing, so a read error is likely. The chain is built from TRBV10-3 and TRBJ2-7, with D tentatively TRBD2 (6 bases). The germline V gene encodes CDR1 ENHRY and CDR2 SYGVKD. The CDR3 is 14 amino acids. V lost 0 bases and J lost 3, with 9 bases in between. CDR3 bases: TGTGCCATCAGTGAGTCTCCTAGCGTCTACGAGCAGTACTAC. It translates to CAISESPSVYEQYY.

This clonotype has only a few counts. Compared with germline, one end of the junction differs, possibly owing to a read error. The V and J genes are TRBV7-3 and TRBJ2-2, with 12 bases lining up with TRBD2. The CDR3 has 18 residues. The germline gives CDR1 SGHTA, CDR2 FQGTGA. CDR3: CASSLTPTRTSGAGELFF. Here the CDR3 DNA reads TGTGCCAGCAGCCTAACCCCAACTCGGACTAGCGGGGCCGGGGAGCTGTTTTTT.

In its sample, this clonotype was seen a few times. This sequence joins TRBV20-1 and TRBJ2-3; D perhaps matches TRBD2 (6 bases). Between the trimmed V and J ends, which lost 1 base and 11 bases, there was a span of 22 bases. This CDR3 is built from 15 residues. In germline, CDR1 is DFQATT, CDR2 SNEGSKA (reference sequence). The DNA for the CDR3 is TGCAGTGCTAGAGTCATGGGACTTCCGGCCGTTGGGCAGTATTTT. Translating gives CSARVMGLPAVGQYF.

Ten or more counts support this clonotype. The rearrangement joins TRBV10-3 to TRBJ2-7; 11 bases are a match to TRBD1. The CDR3 has 11 amino acids. The V and J ends lost 8 bases and 6 bases, in that order; junction bases with no gene match: 0. Germline V gives CDR1 ENHRY, CDR2 SYGVKD. The CDR3: CAIGTGGEQYF. For the CDR3, the DNA is TGTGCCATCGGGACAGGGGGCGAGCAGTACTTC.

This clonotype was seen repeatedly, ten times or more. The chain joins TRBV5-1 to TRBJ2-7; TRBD1 matches at 8 bases. Looked up from germline, CDR1 is SGHRS and CDR2 is YFSETQ. After removal of 3 bases from V and 4 bases from J, the junction contained 3 bases not matched to a gene. The CDR3 covers 13 residues. CDR3: CASSSDRVYEQYF. The DNA for the CDR3 is TGCGCCAGCAGCTCGGACAGGGTGTACGAGCAGTACTTC.

The table lists this clonotype with a few counts. The rearrangement uses TRBV14 and TRBJ1-2; TRBD1 agrees at 7 bases. The CDR3 contains 15 residues. CDR1 is SGHDN, CDR2 FVKESK, per germline. V lost 1 base, J lost 4 bases, and 6 bases stayed unmatched. CDR3 loop: CASSQGTRDSYGYTF. CDR3 bases: TGTGCCAGCAGCCAAGGAACCCGGGACAGCTATGGCTACACCTTC.

This chain joins TRBV7-2 and TRBJ2-1, with 7 bases lining up with TRBD2. Unmatched junction bases numbered 7, after V lost 5 bases and J lost 0 bases. The CDR3 covers 16 residues. In germline, CDR1 is SGHTA, CDR2 FQGNSA. Here the CDR3 reads CASSPTGGSSYNEQFF. In DNA form, the CDR3 reads TGTGCCAGCAGCCCGACCGGCGGGAGCTCCTACAATGAGCAGTTCTTC.

V is TRBV7-2 and J is TRBJ1-5, with D maybe TRBD1 (6 bases). The CDR3 has 15 amino acids. Germline V gives CDR1 SGHTA, CDR2 FQGNSA. V was pared by 1 base and J by 3 bases, with 10 bases between. The CDR3, as DNA: TGTGCCAGCAGCTTAGGGTGGACAGTCAATCAGCCCCAGCATTTT. Protein product: CASSLGWTVNQPQHF.

This clonotype has a handful of counts. This chain uses TRBV30 with TRBJ2-2, with a possible D match to TRBD2 (5 bases). From germline, CDR1 is GTSNPN and CDR2 SVGIG (reference sequence). Trimming shortened V by 3 bases and J by 6 bases, and 11 bases separated the two germline ends. There are 13 residues in the CDR3. The CDR3 nucleotides are TGTGCCTGGAGGGACTTCTTCGCCGGGGAGCTGTTTTTT. Its protein product is CAWRDFFAGELFF.

V and J are TRBV15 and TRBJ2-3, with 8 bases identical to TRBD1. The germline V gene has CDR1 LNHNV and CDR2 YYDKDF (reference sequence). J gave up 2 bases and V 5 bases, and 6 bases lay outside the gene matches. This CDR3 region has 15 residues. CDR3 in amino acids: CATSPEQGVTDTQYF. DNA of the CDR3: TGTGCCACCAGCCCAGAACAGGGGGTCACAGATACGCAGTATTTT.

The J gene is TRBJ1-1, the V gene TRBV21-1; TRBD1 was called by the table and not checked on the DNA. TRBV21-1 constitutes a pseudogene. CDR3 size: 18 residues. The CDR3 sequence is CASSIAGTGFPMNTEAFF. As DNA, the CDR3 is TGTGCCAGCAGCATCGCCGGGACAGGGTTTCCAATGAACACTGAAGCTTTCTTT.

This clonotype turned up a few times. This rearrangement joins TRBV20-1 to TRBJ1-6, with D perhaps TRBD1 (5 bases). V lost 6 bases and J 4 bases, leaving 13 bases between the germline ends. The CDR3 is 14 residues long. Germline CDR1 is DFQATT and CDR2 is SNEGSKA (reference sequence). The CDR3 spells CSADPDSYNSPLHF. The CDR3 region has the DNA TGCAGTGCGGACCCCGACAGTTATAATTCACCCCTCCACTTT.

The chain combines TRBV6-1 with TRBJ1-3, with D uncertain. Trimming stripped 6 bases from V and 0 bases from J, with 9 bases between. In germline, CDR1 is MNHNS, CDR2 SASEGT. The CDR3 contains 14 residues. CDR3 amino acids: CASRPNSSGNTIYF. Written as DNA, the CDR3 is TGTGCCAGCAGGCCTAATTCCTCTGGAAACACCATATATTTT.

This clonotype was detected only a few times. The chain recombines TRBV4-2 with TRBJ1-2; TRBD1 is a possible D gene (5 bases). V lost 2 bases, J lost 7 bases, and 14 bases lay in between. CDR3 length: 14 amino acids. Germline V gene sequence: CDR1 LGHNA, CDR2 YNFKEQ. The CDR3 DNA reads as TGTGCCAGCAGCCAATTTTGGGAGGGGCGTGGCTACACCTTC. It yields the protein CASSQFWEGRGYTF.

This clonotype was counted between two and nine times. The genes are TRBV5-1 and TRBJ2-7, with D uncertain. The V end was cut by 0 bases, the J end by 0 bases, with 7 bases between. This CDR3 region has 14 residues. Per germline, CDR1 SGHRS and CDR2 YFSETQ. CDR3 bases: TGCGCCAGCAGCTTGGAACGGGTCTCCTACGAGCAGTACTTC. As protein: CASSLERVSYEQYF. Full variable domain (missing parts from reference TRBV5-1 and TRBJ2-7): KAGVTQTPRYLIKTRGQQVTLSCSPISGHRSVSWYQQTPGQGLQFLFEYFSETQRNKGNFPGRFSGRQFSNSRSEMNVSTLELGDSALYLCASSLERVSYEQYFGPGTRLTVT.

The rearrangement links TRBV7-2 to TRBJ1-2; 7 bases fit TRBD1. The CDR3 length is 14 residues. Germline trimming cut 1 base from V and 2 bases from J; bases unmatched to any gene: 1. Germline V gives CDR1 SGHTA, CDR2 FQGNSA. The DNA for the CDR3 is TGTGCCAGCAGCTTAGAGGGGGCGAACTATGGCTACACCTTC. Residues: CASSLEGANYGYTF.

V is TRBV10-3 and J is TRBJ2-7; perhaps TRBD1 as D (6 bases). CDR1 ENHRY and CDR2 SYGVKD come from the germline V gene. The germline V and J ends were trimmed by 4 bases and 9 bases, with 10 bases remaining between them. The CDR3 covers 11 residues. This CDR3 reads CAISAGDGQYF. The DNA for the CDR3 is TGTGCCATCAGTGCAGGGGACGGGCAGTACTTC.

The chain employs TRBV20-1 and TRBJ2-5; possibly TRBD1 or TRBD2 for D (6 bases each). Looked up from germline, CDR1 is DFQATT and CDR2 is SNEGSKA (reference sequence). There are 16 residues in the CDR3. Trimming took 5 bases from V and 5 from J, leaving 24 bases between them. Here the CDR3 reads CSAEEGRGRRGETQYF. In nucleotides, the CDR3 is TGCAGTGCTGAAGAGGGCAGGGGACGCCGGGGGGAGACCCAGTACTTC.

Only a few counts were recorded for this clonotype. This chain uses TRBV5-1 with TRBJ2-5, with D perhaps matching TRBD1 (5 bases). The V end lost 4 bases, the J end lost 2 bases, and 9 bases lay between the germline ends. CDR3 length: 13 residues. The V gene's germline CDR1 is SGHRS and CDR2 YFSETQ. The CDR3 region is CASSPRQQETQYF. CDR3 coding DNA: TGCGCCAGCAGCCCCAGACAGCAAGAGACCCAGTACTTC.

The CDR3 region is CASARTPQGYEQYF. The CDR3 DNA reads TGTGCCAGCGCCAGGACTCCGCAGGGCTACGAGCAGTACTTC. This chain joins TRBV6-2 or TRBV6-3 and TRBJ2-7; D possibly uses TRBD1 or TRBD2 (5 bases each). Germline V gene lookup returns CDR1 MNHEY and CDR2 SVGEGT. The V end lost 8 bases, the J end lost 3 bases, and 17 bases lay between the germline ends. This CDR3 contains 14 residues.

J is TRBJ2-3 and V is TRBV7-9, with D unclear. The CDR3 covers 14 residues. From germline, CDR1 is SEHNR and CDR2 FQNEAQ (reference sequence). V was clipped by 3 bases and J by 3 bases, with 10 bases between them. The CDR3 coding sequence is TGTGCCAGCAGCTTTTTGCCGCTAACAGATACGCAGTATTTT. This gives the protein CASSFLPLTDTQYF.